This note documents a single T cell receptor (beta chain) sequence. Source study methods: The assay estimated nucleated cells by amplifying reference gene primers. Only in-frame clones appear in the TCRdb table, and some are missing; sequencing was by immunoSEQ multiplex PCR. For V, J and clone size, that table is used; D and trimming come from the DNA. Here the sample spans about 150,000 clones, about 86% being singletons. This entry comes from a study of blood T cell repertoires in COVID-19. For the study at large: Sites in the United States, Italy and Spain provided acute and convalescent COVID-19 samples.

The CDR3 is made up of 14 amino acids. The germline V and J ends were trimmed by 1 base and 4 bases, with 11 bases remaining between them. Germline V lookup: CDR1 SGHNT, CDR2 YYREEE (reference sequence). The specimen was peripheral blood. The J gene is TRBJ1-2, the V gene TRBV5-4; no clear D. This receptor was obtained from a woman aged 50 to 60 with active or convalescent COVID-19. The DNA of the CDR3 is TGTGCCAGCAGCTTGTTACAGATGGCCTATGGCTACACCTTC. Residues: CASSLLQMAYGYTF.